This T cell receptor (beta chain) was retrieved from a study of metastatic and nonmetastatic thyroid tumors. Study as a whole: Malignant thyroid and benign thyroid patients provided blood and tumor or nodule tissue whose repertoires were compared.

The length of the CDR3 is 14 residues. Germline V gene lookup returns CDR1 SNHLY and CDR2 FYNNEI. In the case of this clone: One end of the junction varies from germline; a read error may be responsible.

TCRdb re-called clones via MiXCR from the PCR reads. Here the sample spans roughly 57,000 clones, around 20% being singletons. Every patient was untreated before thyroid surgery. J is TRBJ2-2 and V is TRBV2; D may match TRBD1 or TRBD2 (5 bases each). Source material: blood. The receptor was derived from a female donor with papillary thyroid cancer or a benign thyroid nodule (not recorded which). Some clones in this sample may be carry-over from other donors' samples. The DNA for the CDR3 is TGTGCCAGCAGGTGGGACGGGAACACCAGGGAGCTGTTTTTT. Encoded protein: CASRWDGNTRELFF.